This TCR beta chain was retrieved from a study of shared clonotypes between healthy human individuals. Study-wide results and caveats: What rarefaction showed was incomplete sorted-subset sequencing despite large depth.

Here immunoSEQ multiplex PCR was the method, and the copy in TCRdb shows in-frame clones only, minus some. The data contain 2.5 million or so clones, around 94% of them singletons. It was into CD45RA+ naive and CD45RA-negative memory subsets that the CD4+ cells were split. The germline V gene encodes CDR1 ENHRY and CDR2 SYGVKD. Trimming left V 4 bases short and J 2 bases short, with 14 bases between. This CDR3 has 15 residues. With regard to this clone: Its antigen remains unidentified.

The receptor comes from a young man in good health. Material for sequencing was naive CD4+ T cells sorted from blood. Subset: CD45RA+ positively selected. The chain joins TRBV10-3 to TRBJ2-5, with D tentatively TRBD1 (5 bases). DNA for the CDR3: TGTGCCATCAGTGGGGTGGCAGGGTCGCAAGAGACCCAGTACTTC. It yields the protein CAISGVAGSQETQYF.